These 17 T cell receptor beta chains were all obtained from the same sample, sequenced in a study of shared clonotypes between healthy human individuals. Assay: immunoSEQ multiplex PCR; the TCRdb copy retains only in-frame clones and omits some. Of millions of clones listed, about 92% are singletons. Source material: naive CD4+ T cells from PBMCs. Subset: CD45RA+ positively selected. The source is a man in his late teens or twenties in good health. Some clones in this sample may be carry-over from other donors' samples.

A few counts support this clone. The rearrangement uses TRBV28 and TRBJ1-2; 8 bases match TRBD1. The CDR3 extends over 12 amino acids. The germline V gene encodes CDR1 MDHEN and CDR2 SYDVKM. The V segment lost 9 bases and the J segment 8 bases; nucleotides outside the gene matches: 8. The CDR3 sequence: CASRQGTKGYTF. In DNA, the CDR3 is TGTGCCAGTCGACAGGGGACGAAGGGCTACACCTTC.

The gene calls are TRBV5-4 and TRBJ2-3, with 10 bases lining up with TRBD1. Losses at the gene ends were 6 bases for V and 4 bases for J; bases not matched to a gene: 5. The CDR3 length is 14 residues. Germline CDR1 is SGHNT and CDR2 is YYREEE (reference sequence). CDR3 loop: CASTRQGASDTQYF. The DNA of the CDR3 is TGTGCCAGCACCAGACAGGGGGCCTCAGATACGCAGTATTTT. The whole variable domain, remainder taken from reference TRBV5-4 and TRBJ2-3, is ETGVTQSPTHLIKTRGQQVTLRCSSQSGHNTVSWYQQALGQGPQFIFQYYREEENGRGNFPPRFSGLQFPNYSSELNVNALELDDSALYLCASTRQGASDTQYFGPGTRLTVL.

The rearrangement uses TRBV11-1 and TRBJ2-3, with 9 positions matching TRBD2. This CDR3 contains 15 residues. V lost 6 bases to trimming and J lost 3 bases; unmatched junction nucleotides: 7. Looked up from germline, CDR1 is SGHAT and CDR2 is FQDESV (reference sequence). CDR3 sequence reads: CASSKGLAGTDTQYF. The DNA of the CDR3 is TGTGCCAGCAGTAAGGGGCTAGCGGGAACAGATACGCAGTATTTT.

This clone was seen just once. Other DNA sequences in this sample translate to the same CDR3. The chain uses TRBV6-6 and TRBJ1-1, with no clear D. The CDR3 covers 13 residues. Per the germline V gene, CDR1 is MNHNY and CDR2 is SVGAGI (reference sequence). V lost 0 bases and J lost 4, with 6 bases in between. The CDR3 nucleotides read TGTGCCAGCAGTTACTCGGTGGGCACTGAAGCTTTCTTT. It specifies CASSYSVGTEAFF.

This sequence joins TRBV5-6 and TRBJ2-5, with D possibly being TRBD1 (5 bases). V was clipped by 1 base and J by 1 base, with 11 bases between them. The CDR3 is 15 residues long. The germline gives CDR1 SGHDT, CDR2 YYEEEE. CDR3 region: CASSLSGRAQETQYF. CDR3 sequence (DNA): TGTGCCAGCAGCTTGTCGGGCAGGGCCCAAGAGACCCAGTACTTC. The whole variable domain, remainder taken from reference TRBV5-6 and TRBJ2-5, is DAGVTQSPTHLIKTRGQQVTLRCSPKSGHDTVSWYQQALGQGPQFIFQYYEEEERQRGNFPDRFSGHQFPNYSSELNVNALLLGDSALYLCASSLSGRAQETQYFGPGTRLLVL.

As for this clone: Additional DNA sequences in this sample encode the identical CDR3. The chain combines TRBV18 with TRBJ2-7, with 7 positions matching TRBD1. The germline gives CDR1 KGHSH, CDR2 LQKENI. The CDR3 contains 12 residues. V lost 4 bases to trimming and J lost 3 bases; unmatched junction nucleotides: 0. The CDR3 is CASSRDSYEQYF. The CDR3 coding sequence is TGTGCCAGCTCACGGGACAGCTACGAGCAGTACTTC.

The rearrangement links TRBV5-1 to TRBJ2-1; 7 bases match TRBD1. The CDR3 covers 15 residues. Germline trimming cut 0 bases from V and 7 bases from J; bases unmatched to any gene: 7. Germline V gene lookup returns CDR1 SGHRS and CDR2 YFSETQ. The CDR3 region is CASSLDGTEYNEQFF. CDR3 DNA: TGCGCCAGCAGCTTGGATGGGACAGAATATAATGAGCAGTTCTTC. Based on the CDR3 plus reference TRBV5-1 and TRBJ2-1, the full variable domain is KAGVTQTPRYLIKTRGQQVTLSCSPISGHRSVSWYQQTPGQGLQFLFEYFSETQRNKGNFPGRFSGRQFSNSRSEMNVSTLELGDSALYLCASSLDGTEYNEQFFGPGTRLTVL.

DNA of the CDR3: TGTGCCAGCAGCTCGACAGCGGGTCAGCCCCAGCATTTT. This codes for CASSSTAGQPQHF. This chain uses TRBV7-9 with TRBJ1-5, with D perhaps TRBD1 (5 bases). Germline V lookup: CDR1 SEHNR, CDR2 FQNEAQ (reference sequence). V lost 4 bases and J lost 6, with 10 bases in between. The CDR3 has 13 residues.

As concerns this clone: In the same sample, other DNA sequences code for this CDR3. The rearrangement links TRBV5-1 to TRBJ1-2; D gene ambiguous. Germline V lookup: CDR1 SGHRS, CDR2 YFSETQ. Trimming took 4 bases from V and 1 from J, leaving 8 bases between them. The CDR3 has 13 residues. The CDR3 loop reads CASSPGVNYGYTF. The CDR3 nucleotides are TGCGCCAGCAGCCCGGGAGTTAACTATGGCTACACCTTC.

For this clone: The sample contains more than one DNA sequence encoding this CDR3. The V and J genes are TRBV20-1 and TRBJ2-1, with D unresolved. The CDR3 runs 11 residues. CDR1 is DFQATT, CDR2 SNEGSKA, per germline (reference sequence). Trimming took 4 bases from V and 4 from J, leaving 5 bases between them. The CDR3 sequence: CSATTYNEQFF. CDR3 nucleotide sequence: TGCAGTGCTACCACTTACAATGAGCAGTTCTTC.

The rearrangement joins TRBV4-1 to TRBJ2-1, with D possibly being TRBD1 or TRBD2 (5 bases each). Germline CDR1 MGHRA, CDR2 YSYEKL. Between the trimmed V and J ends, which lost 4 bases and 8 bases, there was a span of 21 bases. CDR3 length equals 16 residues. CDR3 bases: TGCGCCAGCAGCCCCCCGTCCGGGGCCACGGTCCATGAGCAGTTCTTC. Its translation is CASSPPSGATVHEQFF.

V usage is TRBV7-9 and J usage is TRBJ1-4; 8 bases are a match to TRBD1. The V gene's germline CDR1 is SEHNR and CDR2 FQNEAQ (reference sequence). V gave up 11 bases and J gave up 8 bases; unmatched junction bases: 7. The CDR3 has 12 residues. The chain's CDR3 is CAYDRGREKLFF. The CDR3 DNA reads TGTGCCTATGACAGGGGAAGGGAAAAACTGTTTTTT.

The J gene is TRBJ2-1, the V gene TRBV7-9, with 7 nucleotides matching TRBD2. CDR1 is SEHNR and CDR2 is FQNEAQ in the germline V gene (reference sequence). CDR3 size: 18 residues. With V trimmed by 2 bases and J by 3 bases, 13 bases remained unmatched. The CDR3 DNA is TGTGCCAGCAGCTTACATTACTTAGGGAGGGCTCGCTACAATGAGCAGTTCTTC. Protein sequence: CASSLHYLGRARYNEQFF.

A single count supports this clone. This chain links TRBV6-6 with TRBJ1-1, with TRBD1 matching over 12 bases. Germline assignment: CDR1 MNHNY and CDR2 SVGAGI (reference sequence). V dropped 5 bases and J dropped 5; count of bases not matched to a gene: 6. The CDR3 extends over 15 amino acids. CDR3 in DNA: TGTGCCAGCAGTGGCCGGGACAGGGGGCAAACTGAAGCTTTCTTT. It codes for CASSGRDRGQTEAFF.

Turning to this clone: Other nucleotide sequences from this sample produce the same CDR3. This chain connects TRBV5-1 to TRBJ1-1, with TRBD1 matching 8 bases. CDR1 is SGHRS and CDR2 is YFSETQ in the germline V gene. This CDR3 is built from 14 residues. J was trimmed by 6 bases and V by 0 bases; bases with no gene match: 4. The CDR3 DNA reads TGCGCCAGCAGCTTGGGGACAGGGAGCCCTGAAGCTTTCTTT. This codes for CASSLGTGSPEAFF.

This chain connects TRBV5-1 to TRBJ2-3; 13 nucleotides align to TRBD2. V was pared by 3 bases and J by 1 base, with 8 bases of the junction left unmatched. The CDR3 runs 18 residues. The germline gives CDR1 SGHRS, CDR2 YFSETQ. CDR3 nucleotides: TGCGCCAGCAGCTCGGGGACTAGCGGGGATCCCCGCACAGATACGCAGTATTTT. As protein: CASSSGTSGDPRTDTQYF.

V gene TRBV15 combines with J gene TRBJ2-7; possibly TRBD1 for D (7 bases). The germline V and J ends were trimmed by 5 bases and 4 bases, with 15 bases remaining between them. The CDR3 has 14 residues. CDR1 is LNHNV and CDR2 is YYDKDF in the germline V gene (reference sequence). CDR3 loop: CATSRRGRGYEQYF. The CDR3 DNA reads as TGTGCCACCAGCCGGAGGGGGCGCGGGTACGAGCAGTACTTC.